The rows below give T cell receptor beta chains drawn from one sample of a study of untreated major depressive disorder. Sequenced by immunoSEQ multiplex PCR; TCRdb stores in-frame clones only, minus some. The sample carries under 15,000 clones, about 90% recorded once. Sequenced input: CD4+ T cells from PBMCs. The receptors stem from a man aged 25 to 40 with major depressive disorder. Both conserved end residues are trimmed from each CDR3.

v_call	j_call	cdr3_aa
TRBV6-5	TRBJ1-2	ASSDRLGYT
TRBV29-1	TRBJ1-2	SALLRDTANYGYT
TRBV4-2	TRBJ2-5	ASSHLSAGEQETQY
TRBV10-2	TRBJ1-1	ASSQQRATEAF
TRBV28	TRBJ2-7	ASSSYGLTSEQY
TRBV7-9	TRBJ1-3	ASSLAPSPGNTIY
TRBV2	TRBJ1-4	ASRRETHEKLF
TRBV11-3	TRBJ2-2	ASSRLGTGELF
TRBV6-6	TRBJ1-1	ASTPELNTEAF
TRBV6-5	TRBJ1-2	ASSRLNYGYT
TRBV11-1	TRBJ1-4	ASSLRTGEEKLF
TRBV19	TRBJ2-2	ASSITGNTGELF
TRBV7-9	TRBJ1-5	ASSPNSNQPQH
TRBV15	TRBJ1-4	ATSSTILTLEKLF
TRBV6-5	TRBJ1-2	ASSYSGGGYT
TRBV19	TRBJ2-1	ASSIRTYSYNEQF
TRBV5-4	TRBJ1-2	ASSFGGGLNYGYT
TRBV5-8	TRBJ2-7	ASSLGQGGYEQY
TRBV5-1	TRBJ2-3	ASSYGQGAYSSTDTQY
TRBV25-1	TRBJ1-6	ASSAGSSYNSPLH
TRBV5-4	TRBJ2-7	ASSLRTGTPIYEQY
TRBV14	TRBJ2-7	ASSQVGGSRAIEQY
TRBV6-8	TRBJ1-1	ASSRGPIMNTEAF
TRBV2	TRBJ1-5	ASKSNRGINQPQH
TRBV11-2	TRBJ2-7	ASSLVSGGRNEQY
TRBV5-1	TRBJ2-7	ASSIGQRLESYEQY
TRBV19	TRBJ1-3	ASSASWASGNTIY
TRBV7-8	TRBJ1-3	ASSRTGSGNTIY
TRBV27	TRBJ1-6	ASRMGAGMHNSPLH
TRBV2	TRBJ2-5	ASSDRWQETQY
TRBV7-3	TRBJ2-2	ASSPGGWNTGELF
TRBV19	TRBJ2-1	ASSIDRIAGGNNEQF
TRBV9	TRBJ1-2	ASSVDPGNGYT
TRBV19	TRBJ2-7	ASMDTSRKQY
TRBV7-3	TRBJ2-3	ASSVTSGGMAGTQY
TRBV29-1	TRBJ1-4	SVEAQTATNEKLF
TRBV7-2	TRBJ2-7	ASSPRPGQGAYEQY
TRBV7-9	TRBJ1-4	ASSRGQLEKLF
TRBV9	TRBJ1-4	ASSVTHDRLNEKLF
TRBV5-1	TRBJ1-1	ASSRGGPLNTEAF
TRBV6-6	TRBJ2-4	ASSYSRGQGLDIQY
TRBV13	TRBJ1-1	ASRKQGGVTEAF
TRBV2	TRBJ2-1	ASSEQVGDEQF
TRBV28	TRBJ2-6	ATNHRAGANVLT
TRBV2	TRBJ2-4	ASSEGQGVDIQY
TRBV20-1	TRBJ2-4	SARSKNIQY
TRBV28	TRBJ1-2	ASSPALRSPL
TRBV2	TRBJ1-2	ASSDTGAAGYT
TRBV15	TRBJ2-3	ATSRDQDTQY